Shown below are 7 T cell receptor beta chains from a single sample sequenced in a study of human T cells and chemical hapten exposure. Time point: pre-sensitization, week 0. The treatment: therapeutic diphenylcyclopropenone sensitization with weekly scalp DPC. TCRdb used MiXCR to reprocess the RACE reads, holding one entry per CDR3 protein. This table has some 250,000 distinct CDR3 sequences, around 7.7% appearing once. The source was whole blood, collected in connection with sensitization to the hapten diphenylcyclopropenone (DPC). The receptors come from a man between 18 and 29 years old with alopecia areata. Some clones in this sample may be carry-over from other donors' samples.

The chain uses TRBV7-9 and TRBJ2-7; D might be TRBD1 (5 bases). The CDR3 extends over 15 amino acids. V was clipped by 5 bases and J by 1 base, with 15 bases between them. CDR1 and CDR2 from the germline V gene are SEHNR and FQNEAQ (reference sequence). Written as DNA, the CDR3 is TGTGCCAGCAGCACAGACAGAGCCCCTTCCTACGAGCAGTACTTC. This sequence encodes CASSTDRAPSYEQYF.

The rearrangement joins TRBV5-1 to TRBJ1-1; D unresolved. The V end lost 4 bases, the J end lost 4 bases, and 17 bases lay between the germline ends. Looked up from germline, CDR1 is SGHRS and CDR2 is YFSETQ. This CDR3 comprises 15 residues. The DNA of the CDR3 is TGCGCCAGCAGCCTAGGGCCCATGCCGAGCACTGAAGCTTTCTTT. Translated: CASSLGPMPSTEAFF.

This clonotype was observed many times. This chain joins TRBV20-1 and TRBJ1-5, with 7 positions matching TRBD1. There are 13 residues in the CDR3. V was pared by 5 bases and J by 5 bases, with 6 bases of the junction left unmatched. The V gene's germline CDR1 is DFQATT and CDR2 SNEGSKA (reference sequence). The CDR3 spells CSAQDRTHQPQHF. DNA for the CDR3: TGCAGTGCTCAGGACAGGACCCATCAGCCCCAGCATTTT.

The J gene is TRBJ1-1, the V gene TRBV4-3; possibly TRBD1 for D (5 bases). The V gene lost 0 bases and the J gene lost 1 base, with 15 bases spanning the gap. CDR3 length: 17 residues. Germline CDR1 reads LGHNA; CDR2 reads YSLEER. CDR3 protein: CASSQDWGGLTNTEAFF. The DNA for the CDR3 is TGCGCCAGCAGCCAAGATTGGGGGGGACTGACGAACACTGAAGCTTTCTTT.

A few counts support this clonotype. The chain carries TRBV9 and TRBJ1-6, with D possibly being TRBD1 (5 bases). This CDR3 is built from 18 residues. Germline-derived CDR1 and CDR2 are SGDLS and YYNGEE. V was pared by 0 bases and J by 6 bases, with 19 bases between. The CDR3 nucleotides read TGTGCCAGCAGCGTAGGAGCGGGGGGAAGATTTGGTAATTCACCCCTCCACTTT. Protein: CASSVGAGGRFGNSPLHF.

J is TRBJ2-4 and V is TRBV6-5; 11 bases fit TRBD1. J lost 2 bases, V lost 6 bases, and 12 bases had no gene match. Germline lookup yields CDR1 MNHEY and CDR2 SVGAGI. The CDR3 sequence is 18 residues long. CDR3 sequence reads: CASSPRLGTGGTKNIQYF. The CDR3 DNA sequence: TGTGCCAGCAGCCCGCGGTTAGGGACAGGGGGTACCAAAAACATTCAGTACTTC.

V usage is TRBV7-2 and J usage is TRBJ1-2, with a weak D call TRBD1 (6 bases). Per the germline V gene, CDR1 is SGHTA and CDR2 is FQGNSA. The CDR3 extends over 15 amino acids. V was shortened by 7 bases and J by 3 bases, with 18 bases between the two germline ends. CDR3 residues: CASTTGPDLYYGYTF. The CDR3 coding sequence is TGTGCCAGCACGACAGGTCCCGATCTTTACTATGGCTACACCTTC.